This T cell receptor beta chain is drawn from a study of blood T cell repertoires in COVID-19. Libraries were prepared by immunoSEQ multiplex PCR; TCRdb keeps only in-frame clonotypes and omits some of them. The sample lists 310,000 or so clones, roughly 87% occurring once. The CDR3 covers 16 residues. Germline V CDR1 and CDR2: SGHTA, FQGNSA. V was pared by 5 bases and J by 5 bases, with 8 bases of the junction left unmatched. This chain connects TRBV7-2 to TRBJ2-1; TRBD1 aligns across 11 bases. This sequence was found in a woman aged 45-65 years who had recovered from COVID-19. Sequencing was performed on peripheral blood. The CDR3 region has the DNA TGTGCCAGCAGCCGGCTAGGGACAGGGGGTCACAATGAGCAGTTCTTC. Amino acids: CASSRLGTGGHNEQFF.